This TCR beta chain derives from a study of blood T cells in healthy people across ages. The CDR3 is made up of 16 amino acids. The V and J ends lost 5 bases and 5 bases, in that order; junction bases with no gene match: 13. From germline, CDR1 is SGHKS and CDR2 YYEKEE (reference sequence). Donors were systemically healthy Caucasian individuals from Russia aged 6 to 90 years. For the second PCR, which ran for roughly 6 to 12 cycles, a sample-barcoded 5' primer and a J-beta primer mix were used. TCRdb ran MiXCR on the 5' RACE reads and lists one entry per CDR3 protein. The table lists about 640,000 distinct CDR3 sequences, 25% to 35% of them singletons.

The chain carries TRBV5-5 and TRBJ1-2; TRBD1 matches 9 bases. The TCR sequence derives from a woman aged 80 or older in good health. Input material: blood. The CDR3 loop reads CASRANSVGQGYGYTF. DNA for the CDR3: TGTGCCAGCAGGGCTAACAGTGTGGGACAGGGTTATGGCTACACCTTC.